Below, 17 T cell receptor beta chains from the same sample are listed, as sequenced in a study of human T cells and chemical hapten exposure (dated by TCRdb to about 2021). Receptor libraries were prepared by RACE. The sequencer listed for this sample is NextSeq 500. TCRdb applied fastp at Q25 and MiXCR to the public reads, then kept only in-frame beta chains. Rows with a matching CDR3 protein are joined into one entry that keeps the most common DNA and genes. This sample comprises under 95,000 distinct CDR3 sequences, around 8.8% of them detected only once. 2.9% of the sample belongs to the ten largest clones. In the paper's terms, the time point label means: healthy volunteer bleed at 2 weeks. Total RNA was extracted from unfractionated whole blood that had been collected in Tempus Blood RNA tubes. Sequenced sample: whole blood. These receptors were taken from a female donor in good health. Some clones in this sample may be carry-over from other donors' samples.

V gene TRBV13 combines with J gene TRBJ2-1; tentatively, D is TRBD1 (5 bases). Trimming shortened V by 1 base and J by 4 bases, and 8 bases separated the two germline ends. The germline gives CDR1 PRHDT, CDR2 FYEKMQ (reference sequence). This CDR3 contains 14 residues. This CDR3 reads CASSLEDNYNEQFF. The DNA of the CDR3 is TGTGCCAGCAGCTTAGAGGACAATTACAATGAGCAGTTCTTC.

This clonotype was counted only a few times. The chain is built from TRBV20-1 and TRBJ2-3; D is unclear. CDR1 and CDR2 from the germline V gene are DFQATT and SNEGSKA (reference sequence). V lost 0 bases and J 4 bases, leaving 11 bases between the germline ends. The CDR3 extends over 14 amino acids. CDR3 region: CSARDGWASDTQYF. The CDR3 region has the DNA TGCAGTGCTAGAGACGGGTGGGCTTCAGATACGCAGTATTTT.

The rearrangement uses TRBV5-1 and TRBJ2-3; D perhaps matches TRBD1 (5 bases). From germline, CDR1 is SGHRS and CDR2 YFSETQ. V was shortened by 0 bases and J by 2 bases, with 7 bases between the two germline ends. The CDR3 is made up of 14 amino acids. This CDR3 is CASSLEQDTDTQYF. CDR3 sequence (DNA): TGCGCCAGCAGCTTGGAACAGGACACAGATACGCAGTATTTT.

There are many counts of this clonotype. The J gene is TRBJ2-3, the V gene TRBV24-1; D is unresolved. Trimming removed 1 base at V and 3 bases at J, with 1 base between. CDR1 is KGHDR and CDR2 is SFDVKD in the germline V gene. The length of the CDR3 is 12 residues. The CDR3 here is CATSDFTDTQYF. The CDR3 DNA reads TGTGCCACCAGTGATTTTACAGATACGCAGTATTTT.

The sample holds many counts of this clonotype. The genes are TRBV19 and TRBJ2-1; D is possibly TRBD2 (6 bases). CDR1 is LNHDA, CDR2 SQIVND, per germline (reference sequence). CDR3 length: 15 amino acids. Trimming took 6 bases from V and 8 from J, leaving 20 bases between them. The CDR3 sequence: CASRPRGIGGDEQFF. The CDR3 nucleotides are TGTGCCAGTAGACCCCGGGGGATTGGTGGGGATGAGCAGTTCTTC.

This chain uses TRBV5-1 with TRBJ1-1; 8 bases are a match to TRBD1. The CDR3 covers 15 residues. Germline assignment: CDR1 SGHRS and CDR2 YFSETQ. V lost 4 bases to trimming and J lost 1 base; unmatched junction nucleotides: 6. The DNA of the CDR3 is TGCGCCAGCAGCCGCGGACAGGGATGGAACACTGAAGCTTTCTTT. Translating gives CASSRGQGWNTEAFF.

This clonotype appeared many times. The chain employs TRBV20-1 and TRBJ1-4; 9 nucleotides agree with TRBD1. V was clipped by 3 bases and J by 6 bases; unmatched bases: 5. This CDR3 comprises 14 residues. Germline V gene sequence: CDR1 DFQATT, CDR2 SNEGSKA (reference sequence). The CDR3 DNA is TGCAGTGCTAGGGGACAGGGTGTGGATGAAAAACTGTTTTTT. It encodes CSARGQGVDEKLFF.

V gene TRBV7-9 combines with J gene TRBJ1-2; no definite D call. The V end lost 8 bases, the J end lost 5 bases, and 18 bases lay between the germline ends. The CDR3 extends over 14 amino acids. Germline-derived CDR1 and CDR2 are SEHNR and FQNEAQ (reference sequence). The DNA for the CDR3 is TGTGCCAGCCCCATCGCACCACCTGGATATGGCTACACCTTC. Translation gives CASPIAPPGYGYTF.

In this sample, this clonotype turned up many times. The rearrangement joins TRBV7-2 to TRBJ1-2, with 7 bases matching TRBD1. This CDR3 is 15 amino acids long. Germline V lookup: CDR1 SGHTA, CDR2 FQGNSA. V shed 5 bases, J shed 6 bases, and the junction held 12 bases outside the gene matches. CDR3 nucleotides: TGTGCCAGCAGCGCTAAAACGACAGGGAAAAATGGCTACACCTTC. Translation gives CASSAKTTGKNGYTF.

This clonotype was seen a few times. The chain links TRBV3-1 to TRBJ1-2, with D possibly being TRBD1 (6 bases). The CDR3 consists of 16 residues. The V and J ends lost 4 bases and 2 bases respectively, with 17 bases between them. Germline V gene lookup returns CDR1 LGHDT and CDR2 YNNKEL (reference sequence). The CDR3 bases are TGTGCCAGCAGCCCCAGTTCGACAGGTCTAAACTATGGCTACACCTTC. Translating it yields CASSPSSTGLNYGYTF.

A single count supports this clonotype. The chain employs TRBV6-1 and TRBJ2-1; a weak D match, TRBD2 (6 bases). The germline V and J ends were trimmed by 6 bases and 5 bases, with 20 bases remaining between them. Germline loops: CDR1 MNHNS, CDR2 SASEGT. This CDR3 has 16 residues. The CDR3 bases are TGTGCCAGCAGGGACTACTTGGGGGGAGTGGACAATGAGCAGTTCTTC. Encoded protein: CASRDYLGGVDNEQFF.

This clonotype has at least ten counts. The chain recombines TRBV20-1 with TRBJ2-2; 9 bases are a match to TRBD1. J was trimmed by 4 bases and V by 6 bases; bases with no gene match: 12. The CDR3 has 16 residues. The germline CDR1 and CDR2 sequences are DFQATT and SNEGSKA (reference sequence). The CDR3: CSAREEGTGITGELFF. DNA of the CDR3: TGCAGTGCCCGAGAAGAAGGGACAGGGATCACCGGGGAGCTGTTTTTT.

This clonotype was picked up a small number of times. The chain uses TRBV30 and TRBJ2-2; perhaps D is TRBD1 or TRBD2 (5 bases each). This CDR3 is built from 15 residues. Germline V gives CDR1 GTSNPN, CDR2 SVGIG (reference sequence). Trimming pared 3 bases from V and 3 bases from J, leaving 14 bases between. CDR3 region: CAWRGGGADTGELFF. The CDR3 bases are TGTGCCTGGAGAGGTGGGGGAGCGGACACCGGGGAGCTGTTTTTT.

This clonotype was recorded at least ten times. The chain is built from TRBV14 and TRBJ2-3; TRBD1 matches 8 bases. CDR3 size: 17 residues. V shed 0 bases and J 2 bases; nucleotides not matched to a gene: 7. Germline V lookup: CDR1 SGHDN, CDR2 FVKESK. In DNA, the CDR3 is TGTGCCAGCAGCCAAGATTGGCAGGGGGCAGTCACAGATACGCAGTATTTT. Protein: CASSQDWQGAVTDTQYF. Full variable domain (rest looked up from reference TRBV14 and TRBJ2-3): EAGVTQFPSHSVIEKGQTVTLRCDPISGHDNLYWYRRVMGKEIKFLLHFVKESKQDESGMPNNRFLAERTGGTYSTLKVQPAELEDSGVYFCASSQDWQGAVTDTQYFGPGTRLTVL.

This clonotype appeared a few times. The CDR3 loop is CSARDRAGLVTDTQYF. CDR3 bases: TGCAGTGCTAGAGATCGGGCAGGGCTAGTCACAGATACGCAGTATTTT. J is TRBJ2-3 and V is TRBV20-1; tentatively, D is TRBD1 (5 bases). Germline V CDR1 and CDR2: DFQATT, SNEGSKA (reference sequence). This CDR3 has 16 residues. V was cut by 0 bases and J by 2 bases, with 15 bases left in between.

This clonotype was detected a few times. This sequence joins TRBV24-1 and TRBJ2-1, with 7 nucleotides matching TRBD1. CDR1 is KGHDR and CDR2 is SFDVKD in the germline V gene. CDR3 length: 15 amino acids. Trimming took 3 bases from V and 6 from J; bases not matched to a gene: 7. CDR3 region: CATSDQTTGANEQFF. CDR3 sequence (DNA): TGTGCCACCAGTGATCAAACCACAGGGGCCAATGAGCAGTTCTTC.

At least ten counts were recorded for this clonotype. V and J are TRBV7-9 and TRBJ1-2; D is ambiguous. The germline V gene encodes CDR1 SEHNR and CDR2 FQNEAQ (reference sequence). Trimming removed 2 bases at V and 5 bases at J, with 21 bases between. The CDR3 spans 17 residues. CDR3 sequence reads: CASSLYPQLSSGYGYTF. The CDR3 DNA reads as TGTGCCAGCAGCTTATACCCTCAGTTGAGTTCAGGATATGGCTACACCTTC.